This is a list of T cell receptor beta chains from one sample in a study of human T cells and chemical hapten exposure. TCRdb re-analysed the RACE reads in MiXCR, keeping a single row per CDR3 protein. The data contain about 380,000 distinct CDR3 sequences, approximately 4.4% of them singletons. Specimen: whole blood, collected in connection with sensitization to the hapten diphenylcyclopropenone (DPC). Every receptor here comes from a woman in her forties or fifties with alopecia areata. Some clones in this sample may be carry-over from other donors' samples. Both conserved end residues are part of each CDR3. D genes are given only for firm matches. Size is omitted from some rows. Given values are once, few, many or a class for expanded clones.

len: 12
j_gene: TRBJ1-5
d_gene: .
v_gene: TRBV7-4
abundance: many
CDR3nt: TGTGCCAGCACCCGTAGCAATCAGCCCCAGCATTTT
CDR3aa: CASTRSNQPQHF

len: 15
j_gene: TRBJ2-3
d_gene: .
v_gene: TRBV6-2/TRBV6-3
abundance: many
CDR3nt: TGTGCCAGCAACGAGGGACTCTCCAGCACAGATACGCAGTATTTT
CDR3aa: CASNEGLSSTDTQYF

len: 14
j_gene: TRBJ2-1
d_gene: .
v_gene: TRBV28
abundance: few
CDR3nt: TGTGCCAGCAGTCGCCTCAGGGAGGTCAATGAGCAGTTCTTC
CDR3aa: CASSRLREVNEQFF

len: 14
j_gene: TRBJ1-4
d_gene: .
v_gene: TRBV4-1
abundance: many
CDR3nt: TGCGCCAGCAGCCATTTTCGGGGAGGTGAAAAACTGTTTTTT
CDR3aa: CASSHFRGGEKLFF

len: 14
j_gene: TRBJ1-1
d_gene: .
v_gene: TRBV25-1
abundance: many
CDR3nt: TGTGCCAGCAGTGAATACGGGAGGGACACTGAAGCTTTCTTT
CDR3aa: CASSEYGRDTEAFF

len: 14
j_gene: TRBJ1-1
d_gene: .
v_gene: TRBV3-1
abundance: many
CDR3nt: TGTGCCAGCAGCTATACAGGGAGGAACACTGAAGCTTTCTTT
CDR3aa: CASSYTGRNTEAFF

len: 12
j_gene: TRBJ1-1
d_gene: .
v_gene: TRBV29-1
abundance: many
CDR3nt: TGCAGCGGAACAGCATTCAACACTGAAGCTTTCTTT
CDR3aa: CSGTAFNTEAFF

len: 14
j_gene: TRBJ2-3
d_gene: TRBD1
v_gene: TRBV5-1
abundance: many
CDR3nt: TGCGCCAGCAGCTTGGACAGGGGGAAAGATACGCAGTATTTT
CDR3aa: CASSLDRGKDTQYF

len: 16
j_gene: TRBJ1-1
d_gene: .
v_gene: TRBV5-6
abundance: many
CDR3nt: TGTGCCAGCAGTTTCCCTGGGCAGGGTGCGAACACTGAAGCTTTCTTT
CDR3aa: CASSFPGQGANTEAFF

len: 13
j_gene: TRBJ1-1
d_gene: .
v_gene: TRBV12-3/TRBV12-4
abundance: .
CDR3nt: TGTGCAAGCGGGCGAGGGGACCTCACTGAAGCTTTCTTT
CDR3aa: CASGRGDLTEAFF

len: 14
j_gene: TRBJ2-3
d_gene: TRBD1
v_gene: TRBV7-2
abundance: many
CDR3nt: TGTGCCAGCAGCCTCGACAGGGCCGCAGATACGCAGTATTTT
CDR3aa: CASSLDRAADTQYF

len: 15
j_gene: TRBJ2-3
d_gene: .
v_gene: TRBV11-3
abundance: many
CDR3nt: TGTGCCAGCAGTCGTGAGTTAGGGGAAGCCGATACGCAGTATTTT
CDR3aa: CASSRELGEADTQYF

len: 13
j_gene: TRBJ2-4
d_gene: TRBD2
v_gene: TRBV20-1
abundance: many
CDR3nt: TGCAGTCCACGACTAGCGGGGGAAAACATTCAGTACTTC
CDR3aa: CSPRLAGENIQYF

len: 14
j_gene: TRBJ2-3
d_gene: .
v_gene: TRBV29-1
abundance: few
CDR3nt: TGCAGCGTTGTGACAGGAGCTAGCACAGATACGCAGTATTTT
CDR3aa: CSVVTGASTDTQYF

len: 14
j_gene: TRBJ1-4
d_gene: .
v_gene: TRBV7-9
abundance: .
CDR3nt: TGTGCCAGCAGCTCAGGGACTCTCCGCACGGAACTGTTTTTT
CDR3aa: CASSSGTLRTELFF

len: 13
j_gene: TRBJ2-5
d_gene: .
v_gene: TRBV12-3/TRBV12-4
abundance: many
CDR3nt: TGTGCCAGCAGGATTCAAGTCGGAGAGACCCAGTACTTC
CDR3aa: CASRIQVGETQYF

len: 12
j_gene: TRBJ1-2
d_gene: .
v_gene: TRBV28
abundance: .
CDR3nt: TGTGCCAGCAGTATGGGGACATATGGCTACACCTTC
CDR3aa: CASSMGTYGYTF

len: 15
j_gene: TRBJ2-3
d_gene: .
v_gene: TRBV28
abundance: .
CDR3nt: TGTGCCAGCAGTCCAGGCAGTCTGGGCACAGATACGCAGTATTTT
CDR3aa: CASSPGSLGTDTQYF

len: 14
j_gene: TRBJ1-2
d_gene: TRBD1
v_gene: TRBV7-9
abundance: many
CDR3nt: TGTGCCAGCAGCTATACAGGGGGCGCCTATGGCTACACCTTC
CDR3aa: CASSYTGGAYGYTF

len: 14
j_gene: TRBJ1-1
d_gene: .
v_gene: TRBV5-4
abundance: few
CDR3nt: TGTGCCAGCAGCTTGGCCGGGGGGTACACTGAAGCTTTCTTT
CDR3aa: CASSLAGGYTEAFF

len: 10
j_gene: TRBJ2-3
d_gene: .
v_gene: TRBV7-2
abundance: many
CDR3nt: TGTGCCAGCAGCTTATATCCGCAGTATTTT
CDR3aa: CASSLYPQYF

len: 14
j_gene: TRBJ1-1
d_gene: .
v_gene: TRBV13
abundance: many
CDR3nt: TGTGCCAGCAGCTTACAGGGTCCCGGCACTGAAGCTTTCTTT
CDR3aa: CASSLQGPGTEAFF

len: 12
j_gene: TRBJ2-2
d_gene: .
v_gene: TRBV20-1
abundance: few
CDR3nt: TGCAGTGCTACAGACAACACCGGGGAGCTGTTTTTT
CDR3aa: CSATDNTGELFF

len: 14
j_gene: TRBJ1-1
d_gene: TRBD1
v_gene: TRBV29-1
abundance: many
CDR3nt: TGCAGCGTTGAAGACGAAGGACAGGAGGGAAAGGCTTTCTTT
CDR3aa: CSVEDEGQEGKAFF

len: 15
j_gene: TRBJ1-5
d_gene: .
v_gene: TRBV7-7
abundance: few
CDR3nt: TGTGCCAGCAGCTTAAAGGGGCCCTGCAATCAGCCCCAGCATTTT
CDR3aa: CASSLKGPCNQPQHF

len: 13
j_gene: TRBJ2-2
d_gene: .
v_gene: TRBV29-1
abundance: many
CDR3nt: TGCAGCGTTGCGCCGACACTGAACGGGGAGCTGTTTTTT
CDR3aa: CSVAPTLNGELFF

len: 15
j_gene: TRBJ2-1
d_gene: .
v_gene: TRBV9
abundance: .
CDR3nt: TGTGCCAGCAGCGTAGACGACCGGGTTTACAATGAGCAGTTCTTC
CDR3aa: CASSVDDRVYNEQFF

len: 14
j_gene: TRBJ2-1
d_gene: TRBD1
v_gene: TRBV20-1
abundance: .
CDR3nt: TGCAGTGCGGTGGACAGGGGGGGCCTCAATGAGCAGTTCTTC
CDR3aa: CSAVDRGGLNEQFF

len: 13
j_gene: TRBJ1-4
d_gene: TRBD1
v_gene: TRBV20-1
abundance: .
CDR3nt: TGCAGTGCTAGAACAGGGGCGGCGGAAAAACTGTTTTTT
CDR3aa: CSARTGAAEKLFF

len: 13
j_gene: TRBJ2-3
d_gene: .
v_gene: TRBV6-5
abundance: few
CDR3nt: TGTGCCAGCAGTTACGAAGGCGCAGATACGCAGTATTTT
CDR3aa: CASSYEGADTQYF

len: 15
j_gene: TRBJ1-2
d_gene: TRBD1
v_gene: TRBV18
abundance: .
CDR3nt: TGTGCCAGCTCACCAAATAAGGGGACAGTTTACGGCTACACCTTC
CDR3aa: CASSPNKGTVYGYTF

len: 15
j_gene: TRBJ2-7
d_gene: TRBD1
v_gene: TRBV20-1
abundance: many
CDR3nt: TGCAGTGCTAGGGACCGGGACAGATTCTCCTACGAGCAGTACTTC
CDR3aa: CSARDRDRFSYEQYF

len: 15
j_gene: TRBJ1-4
d_gene: .
v_gene: TRBV4-3
abundance: many
CDR3nt: TGCGCCAGCAGCCAAGATTGGCTAACTAATGAAAAACTGTTTTTT
CDR3aa: CASSQDWLTNEKLFF

len: 12
j_gene: TRBJ2-3
d_gene: .
v_gene: TRBV5-6
abundance: few
CDR3nt: TGTGCCAGCAGCCACGGTTCAGATACGCAGTATTTT
CDR3aa: CASSHGSDTQYF

len: 11
j_gene: TRBJ2-7
d_gene: .
v_gene: TRBV21-1
abundance: many
CDR3nt: TGTGCCAGCAGCAAAGATCGAAGGCCTCACTTC
CDR3aa: CASSKDRRPHF

len: 13
j_gene: TRBJ2-1
d_gene: .
v_gene: TRBV2
abundance: .
CDR3nt: TGTGCCAGCAGCCCAGACGTGGGCAATGAGCAGTTCTTC
CDR3aa: CASSPDVGNEQFF

len: 15
j_gene: TRBJ1-2
d_gene: .
v_gene: TRBV28
abundance: .
CDR3nt: TGTGCCAGCAGTCGAAATGGACAGATTAACTATGGCTACACCTTC
CDR3aa: CASSRNGQINYGYTF

len: 16
j_gene: TRBJ2-3
d_gene: TRBD2
v_gene: TRBV12-5
abundance: many
CDR3nt: TGTGCTAGTGGTTTGGCGCTAGCGGGGAGGGGGGATACGCAGTATTTT
CDR3aa: CASGLALAGRGDTQYF

len: 14
j_gene: TRBJ1-6
d_gene: TRBD1
v_gene: TRBV20-1
abundance: many
CDR3nt: TGCAGTGCTAGATTGACAGGGAGTAATTCACCCCTCCACTTT
CDR3aa: CSARLTGSNSPLHF

len: 15
j_gene: TRBJ1-4
d_gene: TRBD1
v_gene: TRBV3-1
abundance: few
CDR3nt: TGTGCCAGCAGCCATAGTTGGGACAGTGGCGGAAAACTGTTTTTT
CDR3aa: CASSHSWDSGGKLFF

len: 16
j_gene: TRBJ2-1
d_gene: TRBD2
v_gene: TRBV20-1
abundance: few
CDR3nt: TGCAGTGCTAGTTCCCCCGGGCTAGCGGGGTCATGGGGGCAGTTCTTC
CDR3aa: CSASSPGLAGSWGQFF

len: 14
j_gene: TRBJ1-1
d_gene: .
v_gene: TRBV29-1
abundance: many
CDR3nt: TGCAGCGTTGAAGCGGGGGGCCGAAACACTGAAGCTTTCTTT
CDR3aa: CSVEAGGRNTEAFF

len: 14
j_gene: TRBJ2-7
d_gene: .
v_gene: TRBV10-3
abundance: many
CDR3nt: TGTGCCATCAGTGTCCGCGCCGACACGTACGAGCAGTACTTC
CDR3aa: CAISVRADTYEQYF